Sequencing of this T cell receptor (beta chain) was carried out in a study of post-analysis software for immune sequencing data. Study-level findings and limits: F measure grouped same-batch samples tightly together. Compared with controls, patients had more of five TRBV segments, including TRBV5-6, TRBV5-1 and TRBV20-1. People with multiple sclerosis had a significantly lower normalized Chao1 diversity than controls did.

Unique molecular identifiers were present in the TCR beta cDNA libraries. T cells numbering roughly 0.85 to 11 million gave rise to around 500,000 cDNA molecules. One entry per CDR3 protein, called by TCRdb with MiXCR from the PCR reads. The data contain about 770,000 distinct CDR3 sequences, just over 45% of them seen just once; the ten biggest clones take up 4.9%. Worth noting for this clonotype: Its cognate antigen is unknown.

The CDR3 length is 14 residues. CDR1 and CDR2 from the germline V gene are SGHTA and FQGTGA. With V trimmed by 4 bases and J by 6 bases, 7 bases remained unmatched. This sequence originates from a girl between 5 and 17 years old with multiple sclerosis. The chain links TRBV7-3 to TRBJ1-1; TRBD1 aligns across 8 bases. Sample: blood. The CDR3 sequence is CASSSNRGGSEAFF. CDR3 in DNA: TGTGCCAGCAGCTCGAACAGGGGGGGCTCTGAAGCTTTCTTT.